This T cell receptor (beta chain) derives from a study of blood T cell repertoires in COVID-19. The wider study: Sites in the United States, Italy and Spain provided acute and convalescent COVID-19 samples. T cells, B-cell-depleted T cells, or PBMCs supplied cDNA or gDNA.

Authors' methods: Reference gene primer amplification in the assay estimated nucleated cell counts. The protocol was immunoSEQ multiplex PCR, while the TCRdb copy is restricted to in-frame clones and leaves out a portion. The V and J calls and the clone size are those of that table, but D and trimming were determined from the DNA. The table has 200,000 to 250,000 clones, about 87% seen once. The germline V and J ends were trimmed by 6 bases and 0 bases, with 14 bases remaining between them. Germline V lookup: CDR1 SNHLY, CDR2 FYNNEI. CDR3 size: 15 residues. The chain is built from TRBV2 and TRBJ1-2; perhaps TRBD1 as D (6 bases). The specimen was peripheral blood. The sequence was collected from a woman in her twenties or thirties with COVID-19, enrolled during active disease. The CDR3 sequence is CASRIRQVPNYGYTF. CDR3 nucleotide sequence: TGTGCCAGCAGGATAAGACAGGTTCCTAACTATGGCTACACCTTC. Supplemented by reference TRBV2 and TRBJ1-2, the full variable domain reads EPEVTQTPSHQVTQMGQEVILRCVPISNHLYFYWYRQILGQKVEFLVSFYNNEISEKSEIFDDQFSVERPDGSNFTLKIRSTKLEDSAMYFCASRIRQVPNYGYTFGSGTRLTVV.